These 5 T cell receptor beta chains came from one sample sequenced in a study of monozygotic twins with inflammatory bowel disease. TCRdb re-analyzed the 5' RACE reads; it lists each CDR3 protein once, without DNA. Recorded for this sample: some 190,000 distinct CDR3 sequences. The sequencing input was blood. All receptors derive from a human donor with ulcerative colitis or Crohn's disease, or a healthy co-twin of an affected twin (not recorded which).

The J gene is TRBJ2-2, the V gene TRBV5-1; TCRdb names TRBD2, which stays unverified in the absence of DNA. The germline V gene has CDR1 SGHRS and CDR2 YFSETQ. This CDR3 is built from 17 residues. The CDR3 loop is CASSLRGLAGGAGELFF.

The gene calls are TRBV29-1 and TRBJ1-5; TCRdb lists TRBD1, though no DNA is available to test this call. The CDR3 is made up of 13 amino acids. Germline assignment: CDR1 SQVTM and CDR2 ANQGSEA. The CDR3 is CSVARQGNQPQHF.

The chain combines TRBV4-1 with TRBJ2-2; as DNA is missing, the TRBD1 call by TCRdb cannot be tested. Germline CDR1 MGHRA, CDR2 YSYEKL. The CDR3 length is 15 residues. This chain's CDR3 is CASSQTTVNTGELFF.

This chain links TRBV12-3 or TRBV12-4 with TRBJ1-3; there is no DNA to check the TCRdb D call of TRBD1. The CDR3 loop spans 14 amino acids. CDR3 region: CASSPGGGGNTIYF.

The chain carries TRBV5-1 and TRBJ2-3; the D call from TCRdb, TRBD2, cannot be confirmed without DNA. This CDR3 comprises 16 residues. CDR1 is SGHRS, CDR2 YFSETQ, per germline. CDR3 in amino acids: CASSLVGTSRTDTQYF. The full variable domain, completed using reference TRBV5-1 and TRBJ2-3, is KAGVTQTPRYLIKTRGQQVTLSCSPISGHRSVSWYQQTPGQGLQFLFEYFSETQRNKGNFPGRFSGRQFSNSRSEMNVSTLELGDSALYLCASSLVGTSRTDTQYFGPGTRLTVL.